The 5 T cell receptor beta chains given below trace back to one sample, sequenced in a study of early T cells in non-severe SARS-CoV-2 infection. TCRdb analysed the 5' RACE reads with MiXCR anew, one entry per CDR3 protein. Of roughly 50,000 distinct CDR3 sequences in the sample, approximately 5.6% were seen once. Input material: whole blood. The receptors stem from an adult who was a healthcare worker with PCR-confirmed SARS-CoV-2 infection or an uninfected control (not recorded which).

This clonotype was detected many times. V usage is TRBV9 and J usage is TRBJ2-3; 9 bases map to TRBD1. Germline V gene lookup returns CDR1 SGDLS and CDR2 YYNGEE. CDR3 length equals 15 residues. V gave up 4 bases and J gave up 5 bases; unmatched junction bases: 8. The CDR3 DNA follows: TGTGCCAGCAGCCTCGGACAGGGGTACGGAGATACGCAGTATTTT. It is translated as CASSLGQGYGDTQYF.

This clonotype came up many times. This sequence joins TRBV5-1 and TRBJ2-7, with D possibly TRBD1 on 5 matching bases. Looked up from germline, CDR1 is SGHRS and CDR2 is YFSETQ. V lost 4 bases and J 5 bases, leaving 7 bases between the germline ends. The CDR3 contains 11 residues. The CDR3 region is CASSRGNEQYF. The CDR3 DNA is TGCGCCAGCAGCAGGGGAAACGAGCAGTACTTC.

Only a few counts were recorded for this clonotype. The chain is built from TRBV3-1 and TRBJ2-7, with 7 positions matching TRBD1. Trimming cost V 3 bases and J 4 bases; bases outside gene matches: 3. Germline CDR1 LGHDT, CDR2 YNNKEL (reference sequence). This CDR3 is built from 13 residues. The CDR3 DNA sequence: TGTGCCAGCAGCCATGCAGGGGGATACGAGCAGTACTTC. Its protein product is CASSHAGGYEQYF.

This clonotype was recorded many times. V gene TRBV2 combines with J gene TRBJ1-5; D possibly corresponds to TRBD1 (5 bases). Trimming took off 4 bases at V and 9 bases at J, with 13 bases between the two ends. Per the germline V gene, CDR1 is SNHLY and CDR2 is FYNNEI. The CDR3 consists of 13 residues. The CDR3 is CASSVMGQGPQHF. The DNA of the CDR3 is TGTGCCAGCAGTGTAATGGGGCAAGGGCCCCAGCATTTT.

The chain has TRBV7-8 and TRBJ2-5; TRBD2 is a possible D gene (6 bases). Trimming pared 1 base from V and 5 bases from J, leaving 17 bases between. The CDR3 totals 16 residues. Germline assignment: CDR1 SGHVS and CDR2 FQNEAQ. The CDR3 nucleotides are TGTGCCAGCAGCTTAGTTGGGGCAGCAGGAGGGGAGACCCAGTACTTC. This sequence encodes CASSLVGAAGGETQYF.